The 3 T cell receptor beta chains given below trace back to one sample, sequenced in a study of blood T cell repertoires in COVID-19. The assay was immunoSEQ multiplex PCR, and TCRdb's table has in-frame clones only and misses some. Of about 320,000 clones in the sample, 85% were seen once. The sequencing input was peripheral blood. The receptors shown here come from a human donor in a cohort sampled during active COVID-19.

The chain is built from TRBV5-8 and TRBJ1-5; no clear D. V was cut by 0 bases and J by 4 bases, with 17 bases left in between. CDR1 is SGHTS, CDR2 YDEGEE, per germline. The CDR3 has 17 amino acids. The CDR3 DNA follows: TGTGCCAGCAGCTTGGTTCGGGGTCTGGGCCGGAATCAGCCCCAGCATTTT. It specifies CASSLVRGLGRNQPQHF.

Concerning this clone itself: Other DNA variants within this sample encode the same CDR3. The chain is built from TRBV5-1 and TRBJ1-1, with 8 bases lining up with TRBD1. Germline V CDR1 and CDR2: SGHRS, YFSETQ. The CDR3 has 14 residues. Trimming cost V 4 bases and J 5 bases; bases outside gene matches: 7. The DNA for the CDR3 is TGCGCCAGCAGCCCCGGACAGGGTGGGACTGAAGCTTTCTTT. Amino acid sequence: CASSPGQGGTEAFF.

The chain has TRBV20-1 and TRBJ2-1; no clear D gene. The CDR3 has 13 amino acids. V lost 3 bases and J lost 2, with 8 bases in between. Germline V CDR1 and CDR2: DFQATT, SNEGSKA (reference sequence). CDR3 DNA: TGCAGTGCTAGTACAGAGACCTACAATGAGCAGTTCTTC. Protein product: CSASTETYNEQFF.